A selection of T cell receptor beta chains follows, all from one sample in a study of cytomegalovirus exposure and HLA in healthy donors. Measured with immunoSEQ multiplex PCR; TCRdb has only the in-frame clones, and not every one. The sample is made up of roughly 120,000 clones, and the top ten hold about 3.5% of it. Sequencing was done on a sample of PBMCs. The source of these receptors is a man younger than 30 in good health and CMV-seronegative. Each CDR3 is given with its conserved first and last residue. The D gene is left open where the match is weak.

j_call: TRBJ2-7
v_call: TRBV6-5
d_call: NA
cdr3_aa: CASSYSEVARYEQYF
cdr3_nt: TGTGCCAGCAGTTACAGCGAGGTCGCGAGGTACGAGCAGTACTTC

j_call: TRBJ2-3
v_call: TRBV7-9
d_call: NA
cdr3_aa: CASSGTFTDTQYF
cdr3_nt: TGTGCCAGCAGCGGGACTTTCACAGATACGCAGTATTTT

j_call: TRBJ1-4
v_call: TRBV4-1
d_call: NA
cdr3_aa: CASSPGWGRGKLFF
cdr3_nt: TGCGCCAGCAGCCCTGGGTGGGGGAGGGGAAAACTGTTTTTT

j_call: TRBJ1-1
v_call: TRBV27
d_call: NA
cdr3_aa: CASSLEIRGTEAFF
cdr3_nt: TGTGCCAGCAGTTTAGAGATTAGGGGGACTGAAGCTTTCTTT

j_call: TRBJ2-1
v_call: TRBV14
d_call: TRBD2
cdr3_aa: CASSQRASGAYNEQFF
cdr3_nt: TGTGCCAGCAGCCAAAGGGCTAGCGGGGCTTACAATGAGCAGTTCTTC

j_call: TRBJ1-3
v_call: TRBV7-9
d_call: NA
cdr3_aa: CASSNGVGKAGNTIYF
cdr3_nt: TGTGCCAGCAGCAATGGAGTCGGGAAGGCTGGAAACACCATATATTTT

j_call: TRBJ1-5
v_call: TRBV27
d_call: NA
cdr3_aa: CASSLSRGNQPQHF
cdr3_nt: TGTGCCAGCAGTTTATCGCGGGGCAATCAGCCCCAGCATTTT

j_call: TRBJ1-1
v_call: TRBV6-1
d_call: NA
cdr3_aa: CASSERPGRRSTEAFF
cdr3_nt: TGTGCCAGCAGTGAACGGCCAGGGAGGAGGAGCACTGAAGCTTTCTTT

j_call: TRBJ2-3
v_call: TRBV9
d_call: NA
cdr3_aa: CASSVQTTGTDTQYF
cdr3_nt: TGTGCCAGCAGCGTACAGACAACGGGCACAGATACGCAGTATTTT

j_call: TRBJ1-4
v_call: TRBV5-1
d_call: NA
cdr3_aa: CASSPGGSSTNEKLFF
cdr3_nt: TGCGCCAGCAGCCCGGGGGGCAGCTCAACTAATGAAAAACTGTTTTTT

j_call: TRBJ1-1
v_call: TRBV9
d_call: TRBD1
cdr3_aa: CASSSPGGEAFF
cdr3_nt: TGTGCCAGCAGCTCCCCAGGGGGGGAAGCTTTCTTT

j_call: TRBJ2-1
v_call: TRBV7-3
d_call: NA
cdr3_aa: CASSSSNEQFF
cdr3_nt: TGTGCCAGCAGCTCTAGCAATGAGCAGTTCTTC

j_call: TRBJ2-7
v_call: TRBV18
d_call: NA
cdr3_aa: CASSRYAKADEQYF
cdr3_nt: TGTGCCAGCTCACGGTACGCAAAGGCGGACGAGCAGTACTTC

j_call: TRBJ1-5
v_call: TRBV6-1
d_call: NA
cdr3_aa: CASSEPVRVVNQPQHF
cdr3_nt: TGTGCCAGCAGTGAGCCCGTTCGGGTTGTCAATCAGCCCCAGCATTTT

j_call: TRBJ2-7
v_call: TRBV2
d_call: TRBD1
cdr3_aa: CASSIEQGSYEQYF
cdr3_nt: TGTGCCAGCAGTATTGAACAGGGGAGTTACGAGCAGTACTTC